Listed here is a single T cell receptor beta chain. The source of the sample is a study of blood T cell repertoires in COVID-19. Study summary: Sites in the United States, Italy and Spain provided acute and convalescent COVID-19 samples.

This CDR3 has 17 residues. The germline gives CDR1 LGHNA, CDR2 YNFKEQ. V lost 1 base and J lost 0, with 12 bases in between. The repertoire was sequenced with immunoSEQ multiplex PCR; TCRdb's copy has only in-frame clones and lacks some. The sample shows some 250,000 clones, about 80% of them seen only once. The sample comprised peripheral blood. This sequence originates from a man aged 25-45 years who had recovered from COVID-19. The chain recombines TRBV4-2 with TRBJ1-4, with D perhaps TRBD1 (5 bases). CDR3 DNA sequence: TGTGCCAGCAGCCAAGCGACGGGGGGGGCAACTAATGAAAAACTGTTTTTT. This gives the protein CASSQATGGATNEKLFF.